This TCR beta chain was recorded in a study of T cell responses to AZD1222 COVID-19 vaccine. Study-wide points: After two AZD1222 doses, spike-specific TCR breadth and depth rose versus day 0.

After removal of 0 bases from V and 9 bases from J, the junction contained 6 bases not matched to a gene. The CDR3 sequence is 15 residues long. Germline-derived CDR1 and CDR2 are SGHNT and YYREEE (reference sequence). With regard to this clone: Its matching antigen is unknown.

This table comes from immunoSEQ multiplex PCR, and its TCRdb copy is limited to in-frame clones, with some not included. The table records about 140,000 clones, about 86% of them present only once. The material sequenced was peripheral blood, taken on day 0 of AZD1222 vaccination. This rearrangement joins TRBV5-4 to TRBJ2-1; 10 bases line up with TRBD2. This TCR derives from an adult in good health. The CDR3 region is CASSLALAGASEQFF. Here the CDR3 DNA reads TGTGCCAGCAGCTTGGCCCTAGCGGGAGCATCTGAGCAGTTCTTC.